These T cell receptor beta chains were read from a single sample in a study of blood T cell repertoires in COVID-19. Method: immunoSEQ multiplex PCR; TCRdb's copy keeps in-frame clones and lacks some. This sample has 250,000 or so clones; roughly 80% occur once, and the top ten carry less than 3.5%. The sequenced sample was peripheral blood. These receptors were taken from a young woman with acute or convalescent COVID-19. Both conserved end residues are part of each CDR3. D genes are given only for firm matches. The size entry is marked missing in some rows and otherwise reads once, few, many or a size class.

d_call: -; clone_size: once; v_call: TRBV5-1; j_call: TRBJ2-5; cdr3_aa: CASSSLVKGETQYF; cdr3_nt: TGCGCCAGCAGCTCCCTAGTTAAAGGAGAGACCCAGTACTTC
d_call: TRBD2; clone_size: -; v_call: TRBV19; j_call: TRBJ2-7; cdr3_aa: CASSFGTKNYEQYF; cdr3_nt: TGTGCCAGTAGTTTTGGGACTAAAAACTACGAGCAGTACTTC
d_call: -; clone_size: few; v_call: TRBV20-1; j_call: TRBJ2-1; cdr3_aa: CSASRVRVGDEQFF; cdr3_nt: TGCAGTGCTAGTCGGGTCAGGGTAGGCGATGAGCAGTTCTTC
d_call: -; clone_size: -; v_call: TRBV2; j_call: TRBJ2-1; cdr3_aa: CASSDQGLSYNEQFF; cdr3_nt: TGTGCCAGCAGTGATCAGGGCCTATCCTACAATGAGCAGTTCTTC
d_call: TRBD1; clone_size: -; v_call: TRBV5-8; j_call: TRBJ2-7; cdr3_aa: CASSLRTGTDEQYF; cdr3_nt: TGTGCCAGCAGCTTAAGGACAGGGACGGACGAGCAGTACTTC
d_call: TRBD1; clone_size: -; v_call: TRBV6-2/TRBV6-3; j_call: TRBJ1-4; cdr3_aa: CASSYQGTGSEKLFF; cdr3_nt: TGTGCCAGCAGTTACCAGGGGACAGGGAGTGAAAAACTGTTTTTT
d_call: TRBD2; clone_size: -; v_call: TRBV4-3; j_call: TRBJ2-3; cdr3_aa: CASSHGTSGIGVADTQYF; cdr3_nt: TGCGCCAGCAGCCACGGGACTAGCGGGATAGGGGTTGCAGATACGCAGTATTTT
d_call: TRBD1; clone_size: -; v_call: TRBV27; j_call: TRBJ2-7; cdr3_aa: CASSEAGTGALEQYF; cdr3_nt: TGTGCCAGCAGTGAGGCCGGGACAGGGGCCCTGGAGCAGTACTTC
d_call: TRBD2; clone_size: -; v_call: TRBV4-3; j_call: TRBJ2-3; cdr3_aa: CASSQDVAGGGTDTQYF; cdr3_nt: TGCGCCAGCAGCCAAGATGTGGCGGGAGGGGGTACAGATACGCAGTATTTT
d_call: -; clone_size: -; v_call: TRBV4-2; j_call: TRBJ2-7; cdr3_aa: CASSQDGQGGIFYEQYF; cdr3_nt: TGTGCCAGCAGCCAAGATGGGCAGGGGGGAATTTTCTACGAGCAGTACTTC
d_call: TRBD1; clone_size: -; v_call: TRBV18; j_call: TRBJ1-5; cdr3_aa: CASSSGTGVRQPQHF; cdr3_nt: TGTGCCAGCTCTTCCGGGACAGGGGTCCGCCAGCCCCAGCATTTT
d_call: TRBD1; clone_size: -; v_call: TRBV19; j_call: TRBJ1-1; cdr3_aa: CASSTRQGAAEAFF; cdr3_nt: TGTGCCAGTAGTACCCGACAGGGGGCGGCTGAAGCTTTCTTT
d_call: -; clone_size: -; v_call: TRBV6-5; j_call: TRBJ2-7; cdr3_aa: CASSYTALRGTYEQYF; cdr3_nt: TGTGCCAGCAGTTATACCGCCCTCCGGGGGACCTACGAGCAGTACTTC
d_call: -; clone_size: few; v_call: TRBV18; j_call: TRBJ2-1; cdr3_aa: CASSPKTTTYNEQFF; cdr3_nt: TGTGCCAGCTCACCCAAGACTACCACCTACAATGAGCAGTTCTTC
d_call: -; clone_size: -; v_call: TRBV6-5; j_call: TRBJ2-7; cdr3_aa: CASSLGWGAYEQYF; cdr3_nt: TGTGCCAGCAGTCTAGGGTGGGGGGCCTACGAGCAGTACTTC
d_call: -; clone_size: -; v_call: TRBV6-6; j_call: TRBJ2-7; cdr3_aa: CASNRNFYEQYF; cdr3_nt: TGTGCCAGCAACAGGAATTTCTACGAGCAGTACTTC
d_call: TRBD1; clone_size: few; v_call: TRBV14; j_call: TRBJ1-2; cdr3_aa: CASSRDRDYGYTF; cdr3_nt: TGTGCCAGCAGCCGAGACAGGGACTATGGCTACACCTTC
d_call: TRBD1; clone_size: few; v_call: TRBV7-3; j_call: TRBJ1-3; cdr3_aa: CASSQGGFGNTIYF; cdr3_nt: TGTGCCAGCAGCCAAGGGGGCTTTGGAAACACCATATATTTT
d_call: -; clone_size: -; v_call: TRBV20-1; j_call: TRBJ1-2; cdr3_aa: CSASPSANYGYTF; cdr3_nt: TGCAGTGCTAGTCCCAGCGCCAACTATGGCTACACCTTC
d_call: -; clone_size: once; v_call: TRBV7-9; j_call: TRBJ2-1; cdr3_aa: CASSLAWQGGSYNEQFF; cdr3_nt: TGTGCCAGCAGCTTAGCGTGGCAGGGGGGCTCCTACAATGAGCAGTTCTTC